This T cell receptor beta chain was sequenced during a study of blood T cell repertoires in COVID-19. Background on the study: The United States, Italy and Spain provided the acute and convalescent COVID-19 samples. Sources were T cells, B-cell-depleted T cells, or PBMCs; the material itself was cDNA or gDNA.

As originally analysed: Amplification of reference gene primers was used by the study to estimate nucleated cell counts. The protocol was immunoSEQ multiplex PCR, while the TCRdb copy is restricted to in-frame clones and leaves out a portion. That table furnishes V, J and clone size, whereas the DNA furnished D and trimming. This sample has about 160,000 clones, with about four fifths found just once. CDR3 length equals 17 residues. V dropped 3 bases and J dropped 8; count of bases not matched to a gene: 14. Germline CDR1 and CDR2: SEHNR and FQNEAQ (reference sequence). This TCR was recovered from a woman aged 55-70 years with COVID-19, enrolled during active disease. This chain joins TRBV7-9 and TRBJ1-4, with 8 bases lining up with TRBD1. The specimen sequenced was peripheral blood. CDR3 sequence: CASSFASAGTGGEKLFF. CDR3 coding DNA: TGTGCCAGCAGCTTTGCTTCAGCCGGGACAGGTGGCGAAAAACTGTTTTTT.